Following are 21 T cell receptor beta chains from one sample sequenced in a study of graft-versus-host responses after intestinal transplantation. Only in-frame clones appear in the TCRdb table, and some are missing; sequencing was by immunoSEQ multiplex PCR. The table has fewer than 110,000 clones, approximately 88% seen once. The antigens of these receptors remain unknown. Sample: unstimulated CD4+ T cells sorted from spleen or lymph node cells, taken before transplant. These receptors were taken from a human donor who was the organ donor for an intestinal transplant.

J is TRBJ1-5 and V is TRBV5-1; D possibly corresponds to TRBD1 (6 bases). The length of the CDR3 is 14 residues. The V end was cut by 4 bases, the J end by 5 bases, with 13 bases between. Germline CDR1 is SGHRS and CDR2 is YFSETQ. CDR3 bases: TGCGCCAGCAGCCTAACAGGGACGGATCAGCCCCAGCATTTT. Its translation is CASSLTGTDQPQHF.

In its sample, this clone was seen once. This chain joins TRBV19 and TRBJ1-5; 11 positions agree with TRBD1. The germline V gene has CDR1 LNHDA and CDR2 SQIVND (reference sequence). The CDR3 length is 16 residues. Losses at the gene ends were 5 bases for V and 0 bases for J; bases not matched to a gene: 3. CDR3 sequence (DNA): TGTGCCAGTAGTGGGACAGGGGGGGATAGCAATCAGCCCCAGCATTTT. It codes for CASSGTGGDSNQPQHF.

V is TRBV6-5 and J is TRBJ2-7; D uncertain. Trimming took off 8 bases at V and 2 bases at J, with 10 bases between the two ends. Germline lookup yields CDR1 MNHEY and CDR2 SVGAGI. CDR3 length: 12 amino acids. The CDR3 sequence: CASAQIPYEQYF. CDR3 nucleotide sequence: TGTGCCAGCGCGCAGATTCCCTACGAGCAGTACTTC.

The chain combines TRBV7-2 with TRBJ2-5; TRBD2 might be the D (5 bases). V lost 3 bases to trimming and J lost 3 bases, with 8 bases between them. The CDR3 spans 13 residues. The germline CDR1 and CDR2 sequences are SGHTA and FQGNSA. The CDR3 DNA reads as TGTGCCAGCAGCTTGGTGGGAGAAGAGACCCAGTACTTC. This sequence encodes CASSLVGEETQYF. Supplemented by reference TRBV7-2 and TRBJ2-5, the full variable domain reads GAGVSQSPSNKVTEKGKDVELRCDPISGHTALYWYRQSLGQGLEFLIYFQGNSAPDKSGLPSDRFSAERTGGSVSTLTIQRTQQEDSAVYLCASSLVGEETQYFGPGTRLLVL.

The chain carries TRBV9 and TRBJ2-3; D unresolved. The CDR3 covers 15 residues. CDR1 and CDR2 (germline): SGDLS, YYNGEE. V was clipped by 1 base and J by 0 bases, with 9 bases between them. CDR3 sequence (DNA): TGTGCCAGCAGCGTACCATCCGACAGCACAGATACGCAGTATTTT. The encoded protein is CASSVPSDSTDTQYF.

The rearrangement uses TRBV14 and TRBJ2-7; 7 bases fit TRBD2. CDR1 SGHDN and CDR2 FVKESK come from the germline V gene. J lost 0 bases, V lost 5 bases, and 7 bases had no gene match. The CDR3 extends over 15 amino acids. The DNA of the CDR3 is TGTGCCAGCAGCTCAAGCGGGGTTCGCTCCTACGAGCAGTACTTC. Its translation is CASSSSGVRSYEQYF.

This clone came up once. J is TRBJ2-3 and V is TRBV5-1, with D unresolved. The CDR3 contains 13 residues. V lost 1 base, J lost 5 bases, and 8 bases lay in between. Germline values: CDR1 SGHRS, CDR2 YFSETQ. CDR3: CASSLNSEDTQYF. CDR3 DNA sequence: TGCGCCAGCAGCTTGAACAGTGAAGATACGCAGTATTTT.

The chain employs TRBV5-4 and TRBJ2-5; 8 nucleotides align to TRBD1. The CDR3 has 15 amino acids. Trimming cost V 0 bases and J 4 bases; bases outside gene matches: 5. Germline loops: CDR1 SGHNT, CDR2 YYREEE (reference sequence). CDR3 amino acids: CASSLGLRGRETQYF. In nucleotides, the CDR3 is TGTGCCAGCAGCTTGGGCCTCAGGGGGCGAGAGACCCAGTACTTC.

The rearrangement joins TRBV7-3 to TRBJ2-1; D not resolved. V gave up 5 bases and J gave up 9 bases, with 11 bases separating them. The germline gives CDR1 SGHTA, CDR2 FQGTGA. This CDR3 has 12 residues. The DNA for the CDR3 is TGTGCCAGCAGCGCCCTAAAGGGTGAGCAGTTCTTC. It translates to CASSALKGEQFF.

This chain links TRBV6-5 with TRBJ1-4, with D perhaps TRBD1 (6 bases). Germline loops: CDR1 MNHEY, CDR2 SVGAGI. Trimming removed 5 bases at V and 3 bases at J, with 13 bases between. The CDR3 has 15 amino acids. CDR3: CASSTQGPANEKLFF. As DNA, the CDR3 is TGTGCCAGCAGTACACAGGGTCCGGCTAATGAAAAACTGTTTTTT.

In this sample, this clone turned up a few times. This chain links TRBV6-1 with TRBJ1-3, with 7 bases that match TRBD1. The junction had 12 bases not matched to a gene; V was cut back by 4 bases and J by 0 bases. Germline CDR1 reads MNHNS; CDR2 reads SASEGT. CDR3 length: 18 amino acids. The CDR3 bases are TGTGCCAGCAGTGCGACTCGCGGGACAGCCTCCTCTGGAAACACCATATATTTT. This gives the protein CASSATRGTASSGNTIYF.

The CDR3 DNA reads as TGTGCCAGCAGCACCCGGGACAGGTACAATGAGCAGTTCTTC. This encodes CASSTRDRYNEQFF. The chain is built from TRBV9 and TRBJ2-1; the match to TRBD1 covers 8 bases. Germline V gene sequence: CDR1 SGDLS, CDR2 YYNGEE. V dropped 4 bases and J dropped 4; count of bases not matched to a gene: 4. This CDR3 has 14 amino acids.

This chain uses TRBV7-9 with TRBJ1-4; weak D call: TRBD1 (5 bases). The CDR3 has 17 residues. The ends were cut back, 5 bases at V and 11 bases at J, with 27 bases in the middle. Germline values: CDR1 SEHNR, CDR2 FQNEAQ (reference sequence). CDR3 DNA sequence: TGTGCCAGCAGCGATCCAAGGGCGGACGGGGGGTGGTGGAAACTGTTTTTT. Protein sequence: CASSDPRADGGWWKLFF. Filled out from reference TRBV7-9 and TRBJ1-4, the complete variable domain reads DTGVSQNPRHKITKRGQNVTFRCDPISEHNRLYWYRQTLGQGPEFLTYFQNEAQLEKSRLLSDRFSAERPKGSFSTLEIQRTEQGDSAMYLCASSDPRADGGWWKLFFGSGTQLSVL.

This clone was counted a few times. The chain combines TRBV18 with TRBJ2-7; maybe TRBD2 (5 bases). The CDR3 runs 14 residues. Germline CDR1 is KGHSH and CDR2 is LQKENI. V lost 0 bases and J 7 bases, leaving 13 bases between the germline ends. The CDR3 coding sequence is TGTGCCAGCTCACCACCGGGCAGGTCGGGGGAGCAGTACTTC. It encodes CASSPPGRSGEQYF. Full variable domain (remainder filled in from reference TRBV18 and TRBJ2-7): NAGVMQNPRHLVRRRGQEARLRCSPMKGHSHVYWYRQLPEEGLKFMVYLQKENIIDESGMPKERFSAEFPKEGPSILRIQQVVRGDSAAYFCASSPPGRSGEQYFGPGTRLTVT.

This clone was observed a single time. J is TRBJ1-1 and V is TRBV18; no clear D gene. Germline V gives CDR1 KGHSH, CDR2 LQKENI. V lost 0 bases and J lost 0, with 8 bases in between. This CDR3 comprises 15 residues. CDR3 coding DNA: TGTGCCAGCTCACCACCGACGGGCGTGAACACTGAAGCTTTCTTT. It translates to CASSPPTGVNTEAFF.

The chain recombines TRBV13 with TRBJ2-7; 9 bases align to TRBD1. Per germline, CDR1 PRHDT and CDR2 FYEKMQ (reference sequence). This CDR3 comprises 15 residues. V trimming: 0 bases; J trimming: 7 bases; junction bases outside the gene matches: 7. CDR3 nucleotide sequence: TGTGCCAGCAGCTTAGGCAGAACAGGGGGCGGGGAGCAGTACTTC. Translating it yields CASSLGRTGGGEQYF.

The CDR3 sequence is CASSPRGSGTGELFF. The CDR3 DNA is TGTGCCAGCAGCCCCCGGGGGAGTGGGACCGGGGAGCTGTTTTTT. This sequence joins TRBV9 and TRBJ2-2; D is perhaps TRBD2 (6 bases). V was cut by 4 bases and J by 5 bases, with 15 bases left in between. The CDR3 is made up of 15 amino acids. Germline-derived CDR1 and CDR2 are SGDLS and YYNGEE.

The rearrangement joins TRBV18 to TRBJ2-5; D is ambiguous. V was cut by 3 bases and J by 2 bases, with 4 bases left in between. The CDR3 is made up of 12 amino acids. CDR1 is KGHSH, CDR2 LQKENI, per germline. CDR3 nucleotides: TGTGCCAGCTCACCCGATCAAGAGACCCAGTACTTC. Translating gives CASSPDQETQYF.

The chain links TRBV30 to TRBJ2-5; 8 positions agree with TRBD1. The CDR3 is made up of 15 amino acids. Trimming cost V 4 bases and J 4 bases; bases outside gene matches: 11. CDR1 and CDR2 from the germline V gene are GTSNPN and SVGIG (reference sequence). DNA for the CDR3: TGTGCCTGGACCCAGTCCAGGGGGCGAGGAGAGACCCAGTACTTC. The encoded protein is CAWTQSRGRGETQYF.

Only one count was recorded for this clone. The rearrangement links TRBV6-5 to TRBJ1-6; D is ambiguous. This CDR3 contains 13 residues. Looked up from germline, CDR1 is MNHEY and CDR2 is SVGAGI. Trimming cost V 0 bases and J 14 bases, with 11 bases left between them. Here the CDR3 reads CASSYSTVSSLHF. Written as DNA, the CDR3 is TGTGCCAGCAGTTACTCGACGGTCTCGTCCCTCCACTTT.

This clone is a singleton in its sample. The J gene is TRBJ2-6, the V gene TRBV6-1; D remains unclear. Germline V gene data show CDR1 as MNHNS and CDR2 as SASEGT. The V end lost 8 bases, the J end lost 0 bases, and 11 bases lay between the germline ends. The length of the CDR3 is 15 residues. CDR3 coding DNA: TGTGCCAGCTCACTCTCTAGCTCTGGGGCCAACGTCCTGACTTTC. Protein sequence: CASSLSSSGANVLTF.